The subject of this entry is one T cell receptor beta chain. This clone was counted once. The antigen it recognizes is unknown. Per-base qualities were not stored, and no clone one base away is much larger. Enrollment in ICON was initiated in the first half of 2016, and the last patient was enrolled in 2018. From a subcohort of some 76 patients, fresh tumor and matched uninvolved tissue were collected for in-depth immune analyses, including TCR sequencing. TCR sequencing was performed on DNA isolated from bulk tissue, without cell sorting. The T-cell fraction in tumor and uninvolved lung tissue was provided by TCR sequencing with the immunoSEQ assay. On the study's bioinformatics: In the survival analysis, patients were divided into a high T-cell fraction group (upper tertile) and a low T-cell fraction group (lower two tertiles), and the two groups were compared using a log-rank test. A signed-rank test was used to test paired tumor versus uninvolved lung differences in T-cell fraction. TCRdb limited this immuneACCESS table to in-frame rearrangements with V and J called. A share of clones is missing; checked studies link under half to unresolved V genes, and the rest is unexplained. Clone size and V and J calls were adopted from that table, with D and trimming inferred from the DNA. Here the sample has about 8,900 clones; 60% to 80% occur a single time. The top ten hold approximately 8.8% of the sample.

The data are from a study of tumor-infiltrating lymphocytes in localized non-small cell lung cancer (dated by TCRdb to about 2021). General notes on the study: Patients whose samples were collected after neoadjuvant chemotherapy, as well as both smokers and never-smokers and several histologies, were included in the cohort. Alongside flow cytometry, multiplex immunofluorescence, RNA-seq, exome sequencing and proteomics, TCR sequencing was applied to the same patients as one of several integrated assays. Resected tumor tissue and uninvolved lung tissue described as non-adjacent to the tumor were contributed by each patient, with both tissues obtained from the same patient. In total, the ICON cohort was made up of approximately 150 surgical patients who had localized non-small cell lung cancer and whose tumors were resected. The paired tumor versus uninvolved lung comparison of immunoSEQ T-cell fraction included about 54 patients.

Study-wide findings and limitations: Different pieces of the same tissue were used for different assays, so technical variation could not be separated from intratumor heterogeneity. TCR-derived T-cell fraction did not differ between the flow cytometry-defined immunotypes IM1 (good prognosis) and IM2 (poor prognosis). In line with immunofluorescence CD3 counts, TCRbeta sequencing supported higher T cell infiltration in tumors compared with uninvolved lung tissue. Assay coverage varied across patients depending on available tissue quantity, so only a subset of the cohort had TCR sequencing.

Taken from cysteine to phenylalanine, the CDR3 has 12 residues. Of all the DNA, just the CDR3 is kept, 36 bases in frame from base 1. The V end loses 4 bases and the J end loses 2 bases, and a stretch of 6 bases separates them. The CDR1 and CDR2 encoded by the germline V gene are SGHRS and YFSETQ. Material: uninvolved lung tissue not adjacent to the tumor. The chain uses TRBV5-1 and TRBJ2-5; the D gene assignment is ambiguous. This TCR was sampled from a human donor with non-small cell lung cancer. The DNA is as follows: TGCGCCAGCAGCGAGCCGCAAGAGACCCAGTACTTC. This translates into CASSEPQETQYF.